This TCR beta chain was identified in a study of blood T cells in healthy people across ages. It was around 10 milliliters of peripheral blood that were drawn from each donor. Germline CDR1 is MGHDK and CDR2 is SYGVNS. Trimming left V 3 bases short and J 5 bases short, with 10 bases between. The CDR3 consists of 13 residues. As to this clonotype: What it binds is not known.

A second PCR, run for roughly 7 to 12 cycles, used a sample-barcoded 5' primer plus a J-beta primer mix. TCRdb re-derived calls from the 5' RACE reads in MiXCR, one entry per CDR3 protein. The sample includes about 830,000 distinct CDR3 sequences, roughly 60% of them seen just once. Overall study results and limits: A strong correlation between TCR beta diversity and naive T cell percentage was seen. Expanded clonotype changes were possibly confounded by unknown donor CMV status.

Specimen: blood. This TCR was sampled from a man aged 25 to 40 in good health. The chain is built from TRBV25-1 and TRBJ2-5; D call uncertain. CDR3 DNA: TGTGCCAGCAGTGAGTTTAAGTGGGAGACCCAGTACTTC. This translates into CASSEFKWETQYF.